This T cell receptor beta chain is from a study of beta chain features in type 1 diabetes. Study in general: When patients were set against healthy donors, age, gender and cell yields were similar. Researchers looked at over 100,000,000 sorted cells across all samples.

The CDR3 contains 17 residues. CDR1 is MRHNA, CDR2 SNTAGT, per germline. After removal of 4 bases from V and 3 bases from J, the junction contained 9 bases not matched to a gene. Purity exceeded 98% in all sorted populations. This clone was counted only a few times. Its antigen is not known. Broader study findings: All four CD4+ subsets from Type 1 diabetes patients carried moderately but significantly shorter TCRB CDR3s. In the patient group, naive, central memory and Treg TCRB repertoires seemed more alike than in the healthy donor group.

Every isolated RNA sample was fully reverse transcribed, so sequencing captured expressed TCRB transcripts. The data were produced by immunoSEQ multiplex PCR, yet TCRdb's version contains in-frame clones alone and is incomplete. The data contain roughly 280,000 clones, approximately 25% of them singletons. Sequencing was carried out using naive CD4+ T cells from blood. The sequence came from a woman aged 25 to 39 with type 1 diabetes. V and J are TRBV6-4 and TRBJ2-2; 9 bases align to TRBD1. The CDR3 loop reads CASSAFPGQGDTGELFF. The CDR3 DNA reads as TGTGCCAGCAGTGCATTCCCGGGACAGGGTGACACCGGGGAGCTGTTTTTT.